This T cell receptor beta chain was captured in a study of shared clonotypes between healthy human individuals. Using immunoSEQ multiplex PCR, the repertoire was profiled, and TCRdb retains in-frame clones only, with some absent. This sample has more than 2 million clones, with 85% to 95% found just once. General study findings and limits: The study generally estimated greater richness for naive than memory subsets. Sample collection involved blood only; tissue repertoires are likely different.

Concerning this clone itself: Its antigen is not identified.

As defined, naive CD8 cells were CD45RO-negative and positively selected for CCR7, with terminally differentiated effector memory CD45RA+ cells excluded. This CDR3 is built from 15 residues. The V segment lost 5 bases and the J segment 3 bases; nucleotides outside the gene matches: 9. Germline V gene data show CDR1 as SGHTA and CDR2 as FQGNSA. This receptor was taken from a man younger than 35 in good health. This rearrangement joins TRBV7-2 to TRBJ2-7, with TRBD1 matching over 8 bases. Sequencing was carried out using naive CD8+ T cells sorted from blood. The CDR3 region has the DNA TGTGCCAGCAGCACTCCAGACAGGGGAAGCTACGAGCAGTACTTC. Protein sequence: CASSTPDRGSYEQYF.